The T cell receptor beta chain described here comes from a study of cytomegalovirus exposure and HLA in healthy donors. Study-level points and caveats: Listed as cytomegalovirus-associated were 150 or so TCR beta chains. TCR beta chain V- and J-gene trimming was linked, in a later analysis, to a missense variant in DCLRE1C. Serostatus for CMV was the only available immune exposure information. Specificity for CMV antigens was confirmed in vitro for a few of the CMV-associated chains.

PCR involved 60 Vbeta and 13 Jbeta primers. Here immunoSEQ multiplex PCR was the method, and the copy in TCRdb shows in-frame clones only, minus some. The sample holds over 120,000 clones, around 72% seen once. V lost 2 bases to trimming and J lost 2 bases; unmatched junction nucleotides: 5. CDR1 is LGHNA, CDR2 YNFKEQ, per germline. The CDR3 is 16 amino acids. Of note for this clone: Its antigen remains unidentified.

V is TRBV4-2 and J is TRBJ2-7, with 11 nucleotides matching TRBD2. Sequencing was done on a sample of PBMCs. This receptor was obtained from a man aged 18 to 30 in good health and CMV-seropositive. CDR3 in DNA: TGTGCCAGCAGCCAATCAAAACTAGCGGGAGCCTACGAGCAGTACTTC. Encoded protein: CASSQSKLAGAYEQYF.